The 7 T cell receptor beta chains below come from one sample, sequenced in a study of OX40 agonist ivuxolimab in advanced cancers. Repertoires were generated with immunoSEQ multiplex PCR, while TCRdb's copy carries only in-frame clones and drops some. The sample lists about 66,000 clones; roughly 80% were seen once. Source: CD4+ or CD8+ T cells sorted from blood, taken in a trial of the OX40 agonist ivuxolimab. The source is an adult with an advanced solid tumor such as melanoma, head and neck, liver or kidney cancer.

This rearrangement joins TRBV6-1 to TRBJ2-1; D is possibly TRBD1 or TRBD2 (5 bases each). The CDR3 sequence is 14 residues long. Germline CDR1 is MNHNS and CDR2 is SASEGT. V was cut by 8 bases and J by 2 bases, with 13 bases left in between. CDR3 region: CASAGTLTYNEQFF. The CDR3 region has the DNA TGTGCCAGCGCTGGGACGTTGACCTACAATGAGCAGTTCTTC.

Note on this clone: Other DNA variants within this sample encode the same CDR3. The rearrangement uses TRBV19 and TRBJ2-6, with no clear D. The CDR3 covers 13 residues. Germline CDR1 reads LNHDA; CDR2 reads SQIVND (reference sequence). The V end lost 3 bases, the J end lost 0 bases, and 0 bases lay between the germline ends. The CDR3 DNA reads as TGTGCCAGTAGTATCTCTGGGGCCAACGTCCTGACTTTC. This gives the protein CASSISGANVLTF. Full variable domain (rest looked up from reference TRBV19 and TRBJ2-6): DGGITQSPKYLFRKEGQNVTLSCEQNLNHDAMYWYRQDPGQGLRLIYYSQIVNDFQKGDIAEGYSVSREKKESFPLTVTSAQKNPTAFYLCASSISGANVLTFGAGSRLTVL.

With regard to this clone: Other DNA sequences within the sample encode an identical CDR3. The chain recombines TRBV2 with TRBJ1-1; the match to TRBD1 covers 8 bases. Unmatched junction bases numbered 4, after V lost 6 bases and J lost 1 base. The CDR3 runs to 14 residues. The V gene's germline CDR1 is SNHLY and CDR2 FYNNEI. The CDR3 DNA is TGTGCCAGCAGGTCCGGGACAGGGAACACTGAAGCTTTCTTT. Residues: CASRSGTGNTEAFF.

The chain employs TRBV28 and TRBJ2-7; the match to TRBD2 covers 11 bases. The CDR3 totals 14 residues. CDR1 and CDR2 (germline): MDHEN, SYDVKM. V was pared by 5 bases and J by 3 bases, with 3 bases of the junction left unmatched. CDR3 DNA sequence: TGTGCCAGCAGTGGAACTAGCGGGAGCTACGAGCAGTACTTC. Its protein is CASSGTSGSYEQYF.

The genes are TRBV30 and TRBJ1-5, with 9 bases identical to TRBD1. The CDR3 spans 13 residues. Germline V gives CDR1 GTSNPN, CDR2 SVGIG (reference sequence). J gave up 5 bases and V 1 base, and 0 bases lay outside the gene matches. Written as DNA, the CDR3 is TGTGCCTGGAGTGGGACAGGGGATCAGCCCCAGCATTTT. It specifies CAWSGTGDQPQHF.

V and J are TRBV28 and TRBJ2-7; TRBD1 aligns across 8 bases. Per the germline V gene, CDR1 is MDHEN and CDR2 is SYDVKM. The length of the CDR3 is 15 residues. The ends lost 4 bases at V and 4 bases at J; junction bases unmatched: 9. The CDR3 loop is CASSSRTGWPYEQYF. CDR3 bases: TGTGCCAGCAGTTCCCGGACAGGGTGGCCATACGAGCAGTACTTC.

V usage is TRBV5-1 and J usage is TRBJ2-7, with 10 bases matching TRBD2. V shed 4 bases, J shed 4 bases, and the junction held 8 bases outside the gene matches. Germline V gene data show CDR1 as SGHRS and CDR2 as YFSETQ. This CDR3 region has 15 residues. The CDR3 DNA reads TGCGCCAGCAGCCCCAGGTTAGCGGGAGGATACGAGCAGTACTTC. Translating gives CASSPRLAGGYEQYF.